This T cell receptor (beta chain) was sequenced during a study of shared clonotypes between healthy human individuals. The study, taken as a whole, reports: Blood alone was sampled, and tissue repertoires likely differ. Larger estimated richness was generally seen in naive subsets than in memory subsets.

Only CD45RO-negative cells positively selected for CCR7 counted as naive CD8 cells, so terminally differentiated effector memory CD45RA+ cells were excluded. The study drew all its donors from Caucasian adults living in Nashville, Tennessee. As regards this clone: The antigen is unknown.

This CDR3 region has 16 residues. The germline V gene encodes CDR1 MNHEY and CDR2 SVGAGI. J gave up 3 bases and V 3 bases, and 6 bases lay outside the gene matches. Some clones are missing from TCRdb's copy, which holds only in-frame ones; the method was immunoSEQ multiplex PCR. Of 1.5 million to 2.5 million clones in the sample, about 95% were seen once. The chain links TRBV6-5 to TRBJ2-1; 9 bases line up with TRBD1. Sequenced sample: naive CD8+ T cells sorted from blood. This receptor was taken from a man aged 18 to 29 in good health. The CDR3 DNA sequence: TGTGCCAGCAGTTATGGGACAGGGTTTGGCTACAATGAGCAGTTCTTC. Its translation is CASSYGTGFGYNEQFF.